The TCR beta chain described here comes from a study of low-dose radiotherapy and immunotherapy resistance in tumors. Time point of the sample: after trial treatment. As to treatment: LDRT plus nivolumab, ipilimumab, low-dose cyclophosphamide and aspirin (RACIN trial). Over 20 PCR cycles, TCRs were amplified from a constant-region primer and V-primer adapter. In TCRdb, the reads were re-called with MiXCR into one record per CDR3 protein. The table has around 57,000 distinct CDR3 sequences, around 34% seen once. CDR3 size: 16 residues. Per the germline V gene, CDR1 is MDHEN and CDR2 is SYDVKM. V shed 7 bases and J shed 0 bases, with 18 bases lying between them.

Sequencing used PBMCs, obtained after low-dose radiotherapy plus immunotherapy. The receptor was isolated from a male donor with rectosigmoid adenocarcinoma. V gene TRBV28 combines with J gene TRBJ1-1; D unresolved. The DNA of the CDR3 is TGTGCCAGCACCCCCAGTCGGCCAACGCTGAACACTGAAGCTTTCTTT. Its translation: CASTPSRPTLNTEAFF.